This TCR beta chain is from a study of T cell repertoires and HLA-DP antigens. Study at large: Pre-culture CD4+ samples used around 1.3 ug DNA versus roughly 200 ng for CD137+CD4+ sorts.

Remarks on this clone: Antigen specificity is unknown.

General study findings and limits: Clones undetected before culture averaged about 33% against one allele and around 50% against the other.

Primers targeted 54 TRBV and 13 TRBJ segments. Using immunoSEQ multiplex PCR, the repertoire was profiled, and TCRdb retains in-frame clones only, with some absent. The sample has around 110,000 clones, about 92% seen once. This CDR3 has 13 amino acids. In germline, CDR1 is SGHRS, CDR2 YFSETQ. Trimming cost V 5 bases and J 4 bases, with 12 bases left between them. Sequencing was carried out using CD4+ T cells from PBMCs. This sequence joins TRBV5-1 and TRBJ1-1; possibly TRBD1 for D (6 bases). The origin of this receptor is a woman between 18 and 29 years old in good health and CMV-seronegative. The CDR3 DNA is TGCGCCAGCAGTACCGACAGGCCCACTGAAGCTTTCTTT. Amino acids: CASSTDRPTEAFF. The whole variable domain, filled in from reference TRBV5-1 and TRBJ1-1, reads KAGVTQTPRYLIKTRGQQVTLSCSPISGHRSVSWYQQTPGQGLQFLFEYFSETQRNKGNFPGRFSGRQFSNSRSEMNVSTLELGDSALYLCASSTDRPTEAFFGQGTRLTVV.